The present T cell receptor beta chain was sequenced within a study of cytomegalovirus exposure and HLA in healthy donors. Researchers ran the PCR with 60 Vbeta and 13 Jbeta primers. The table came from immunoSEQ multiplex PCR; TCRdb's copy has only in-frame clones and leaves some out. Among 180,000 or so clones listed, about four fifths were seen once. Looked up from germline, CDR1 is MGHRA and CDR2 is YSYEKL. The CDR3 loop spans 16 amino acids. The rearrangement uses TRBV4-1 and TRBJ2-5, with 12 bases matching TRBD2. The J call may be incorrect, as the DNA end agrees better with TRBJ2-7. The specimen sequenced was PBMCs. The sequence was collected from a female donor in good health and CMV-seronegative. In DNA, the CDR3 is TGCGCCAGCAGCCAAGATCTAGCGGGAGGGCGGTACGAGCAGTACTTC. Amino acid sequence: CASSQDLAGGRYEQYF.